The clone carrying this TCR beta chain has only a few counts. V lost 0 bases to trimming and J lost 7 bases; unmatched junction nucleotides: 5. Germline V gene sequence: CDR1 MNHEY, CDR2 SVGAGI. The CDR3 length is 14 residues. This specimen comes from a study of T cell responses to AZD1222 COVID-19 vaccine. TCRdb's table, derived via immunoSEQ multiplex PCR, lists solely in-frame clones and lacks some. The sample lists some 140,000 clones; approximately 93% were seen once. This specimen was peripheral blood, taken on day 0 of AZD1222 vaccination. The rearrangement links TRBV6-5 to TRBJ1-2, with 7 positions matching TRBD1. The sequence derives from an adult in good health. The CDR3 coding sequence is TGTGCCAGCAGTTACTCTAACAGGGGTGTTGGCTACACCTTC. Translating it yields CASSYSNRGVGYTF.